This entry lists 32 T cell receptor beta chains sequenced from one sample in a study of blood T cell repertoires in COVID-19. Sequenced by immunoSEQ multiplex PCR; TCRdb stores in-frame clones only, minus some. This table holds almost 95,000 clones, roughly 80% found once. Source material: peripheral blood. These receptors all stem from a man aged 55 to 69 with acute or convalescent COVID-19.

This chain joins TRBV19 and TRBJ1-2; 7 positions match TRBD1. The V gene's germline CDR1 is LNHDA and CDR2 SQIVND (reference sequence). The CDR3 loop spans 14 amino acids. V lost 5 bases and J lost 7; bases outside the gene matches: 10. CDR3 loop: CASSPYPNRGGYTF. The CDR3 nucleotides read TGTGCCAGTAGTCCCTACCCAAACAGGGGTGGCTACACCTTC.

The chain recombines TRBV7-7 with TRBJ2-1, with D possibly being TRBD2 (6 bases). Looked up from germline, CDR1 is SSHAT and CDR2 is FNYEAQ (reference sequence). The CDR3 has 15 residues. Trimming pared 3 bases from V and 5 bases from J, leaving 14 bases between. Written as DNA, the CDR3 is TGTGCCAGCAGCTTTCGAACGGGGACTGACAATGAGCAGTTCTTC. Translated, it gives CASSFRTGTDNEQFF. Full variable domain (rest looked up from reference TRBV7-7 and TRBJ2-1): GAGVSQSPRYKVTKRGQDVTLRCDPISSHATLYWYQQALGQGPEFLTYFNYEAQPDKSGLPSDRFSAERPEGSISTLTIQRTEQRDSAMYRCASSFRTGTDNEQFFGPGTRLTVL.

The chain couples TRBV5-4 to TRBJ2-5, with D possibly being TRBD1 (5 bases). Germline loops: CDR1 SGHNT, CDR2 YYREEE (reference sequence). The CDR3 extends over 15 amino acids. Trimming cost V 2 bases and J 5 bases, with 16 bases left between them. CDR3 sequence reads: CASSFGLAAGETQYF. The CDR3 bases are TGTGCCAGCAGCTTCGGCTTGGCAGCAGGGGAGACCCAGTACTTC.

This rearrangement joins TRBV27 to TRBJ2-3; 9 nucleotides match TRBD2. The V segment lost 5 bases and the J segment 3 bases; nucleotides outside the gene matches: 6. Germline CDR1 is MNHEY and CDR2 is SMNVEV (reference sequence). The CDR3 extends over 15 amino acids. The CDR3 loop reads CASSPRGGWTDTQYF. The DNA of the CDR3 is TGTGCCAGCAGTCCGCGGGGGGGCTGGACAGATACGCAGTATTTT.

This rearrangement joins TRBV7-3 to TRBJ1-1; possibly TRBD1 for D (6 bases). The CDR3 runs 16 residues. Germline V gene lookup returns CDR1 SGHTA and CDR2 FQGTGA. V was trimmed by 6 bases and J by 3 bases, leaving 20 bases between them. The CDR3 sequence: CASRDTGRGEDTEAFF. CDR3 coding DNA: TGTGCCAGCAGGGACACAGGGAGAGGAGAAGACACTGAAGCTTTCTTT.

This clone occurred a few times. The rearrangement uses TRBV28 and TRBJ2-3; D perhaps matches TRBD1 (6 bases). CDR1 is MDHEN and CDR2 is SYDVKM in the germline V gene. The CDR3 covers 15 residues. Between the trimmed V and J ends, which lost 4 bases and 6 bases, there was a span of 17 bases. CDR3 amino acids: CASSSPASGVDTQYF. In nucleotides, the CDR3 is TGTGCCAGCAGTTCCCCGGCCTCAGGGGTGGATACGCAGTATTTT.

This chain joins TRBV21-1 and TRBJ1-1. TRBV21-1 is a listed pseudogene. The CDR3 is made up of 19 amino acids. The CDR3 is CASRSWVGEHLPMNTEAFF. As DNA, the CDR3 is TGTGCCAGCAGAAGTTGGGTCGGGGAACATTTGCCCATGAACACTGAAGCTTTCTTT.

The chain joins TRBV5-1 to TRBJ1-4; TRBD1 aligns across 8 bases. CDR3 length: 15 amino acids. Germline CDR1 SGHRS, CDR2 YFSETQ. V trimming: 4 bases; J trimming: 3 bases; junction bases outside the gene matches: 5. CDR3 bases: TGCGCCAGCAGCGGACAGGGACAGGCTAATGAAAAACTGTTTTTT. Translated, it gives CASSGQGQANEKLFF.

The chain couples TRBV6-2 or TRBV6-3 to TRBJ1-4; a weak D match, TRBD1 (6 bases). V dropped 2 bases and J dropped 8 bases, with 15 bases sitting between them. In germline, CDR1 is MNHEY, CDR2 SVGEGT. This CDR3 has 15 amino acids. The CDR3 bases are TGTGCCAGCAGTTACGGCGGGGGGCGCGGAGAAAAACTGTTTTTT. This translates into CASSYGGGRGEKLFF.

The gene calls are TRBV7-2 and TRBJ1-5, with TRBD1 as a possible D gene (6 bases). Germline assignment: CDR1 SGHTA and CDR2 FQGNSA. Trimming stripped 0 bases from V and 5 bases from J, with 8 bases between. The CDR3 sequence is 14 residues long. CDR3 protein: CASSLANRDQPQHF. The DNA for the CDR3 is TGTGCCAGCAGCTTAGCAAACAGGGATCAGCCCCAGCATTTT. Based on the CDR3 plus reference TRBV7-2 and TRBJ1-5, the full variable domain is GAGVSQSPSNKVTEKGKDVELRCDPISGHTALYWYRQSLGQGLEFLIYFQGNSAPDKSGLPSDRFSAERTGGSVSTLTIQRTQQEDSAVYLCASSLANRDQPQHFGDGTRLSIL.

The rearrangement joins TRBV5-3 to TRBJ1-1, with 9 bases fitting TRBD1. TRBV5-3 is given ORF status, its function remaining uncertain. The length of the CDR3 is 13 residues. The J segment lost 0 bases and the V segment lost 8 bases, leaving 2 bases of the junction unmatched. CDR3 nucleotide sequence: TGTGCCAGGGGGGACAGGGTGAACACTGAAGCTTTCTTT. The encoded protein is CARGDRVNTEAFF.

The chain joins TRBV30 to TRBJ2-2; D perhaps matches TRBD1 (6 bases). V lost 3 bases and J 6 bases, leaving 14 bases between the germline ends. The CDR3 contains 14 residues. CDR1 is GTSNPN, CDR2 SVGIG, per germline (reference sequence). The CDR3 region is CAWSPLGAAGELFF. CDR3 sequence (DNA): TGTGCCTGGAGCCCCTTGGGGGCCGCCGGGGAGCTGTTTTTT.

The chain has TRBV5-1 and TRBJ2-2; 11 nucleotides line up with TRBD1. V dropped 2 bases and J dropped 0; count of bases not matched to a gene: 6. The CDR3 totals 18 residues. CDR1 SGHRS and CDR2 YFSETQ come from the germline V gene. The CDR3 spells CASSFRTGGLANTGELFF. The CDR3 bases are TGCGCCAGCAGCTTTAGGACAGGGGGCCTTGCGAACACCGGGGAGCTGTTTTTT.

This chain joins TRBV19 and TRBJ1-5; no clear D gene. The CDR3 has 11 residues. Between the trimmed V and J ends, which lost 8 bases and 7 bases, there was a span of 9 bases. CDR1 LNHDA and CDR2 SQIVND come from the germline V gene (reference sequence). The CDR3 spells CASGPGQPQHF. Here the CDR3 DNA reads TGTGCCAGTGGTCCGGGGCAGCCCCAGCATTTT.

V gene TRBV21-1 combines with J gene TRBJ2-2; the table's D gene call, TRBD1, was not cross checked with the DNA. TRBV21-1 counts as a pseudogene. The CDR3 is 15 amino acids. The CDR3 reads CASKKMGQATGELFF. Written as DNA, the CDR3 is TGTGCCAGCAAAAAAATGGGACAGGCTACCGGGGAGCTGTTTTTT.

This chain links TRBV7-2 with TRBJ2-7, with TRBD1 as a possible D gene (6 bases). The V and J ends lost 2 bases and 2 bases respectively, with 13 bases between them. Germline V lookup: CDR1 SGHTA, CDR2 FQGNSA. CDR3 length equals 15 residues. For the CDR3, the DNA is TGTGCCAGCAGCTTATACGACAGGCCGGCCTACGAGCAGTACTTC. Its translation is CASSLYDRPAYEQYF.

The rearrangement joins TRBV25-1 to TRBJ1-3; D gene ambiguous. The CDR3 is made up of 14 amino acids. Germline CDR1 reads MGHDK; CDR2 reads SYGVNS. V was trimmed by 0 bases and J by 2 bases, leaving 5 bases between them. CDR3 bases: TGTGCCAGCAGTGAATACGGGGCTGGAAACACCATATATTTT. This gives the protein CASSEYGAGNTIYF.

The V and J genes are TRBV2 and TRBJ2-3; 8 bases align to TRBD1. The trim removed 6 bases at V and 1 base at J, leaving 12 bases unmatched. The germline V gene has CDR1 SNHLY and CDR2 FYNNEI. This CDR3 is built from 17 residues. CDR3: CASRHIGQGVGTDTQYF. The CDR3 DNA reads TGTGCCAGCAGGCACATAGGACAGGGTGTAGGCACAGATACGCAGTATTTT.

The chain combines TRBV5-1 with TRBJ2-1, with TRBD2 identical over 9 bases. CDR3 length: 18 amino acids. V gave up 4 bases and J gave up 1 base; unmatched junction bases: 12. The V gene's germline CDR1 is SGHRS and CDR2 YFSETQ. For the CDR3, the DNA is TGCGCCAGCAGCGCCGGGGGCAGCGGGGGGCCGTCCTACAATGAGCAGTTCTTC. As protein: CASSAGGSGGPSYNEQFF. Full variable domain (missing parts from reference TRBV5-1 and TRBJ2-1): KAGVTQTPRYLIKTRGQQVTLSCSPISGHRSVSWYQQTPGQGLQFLFEYFSETQRNKGNFPGRFSGRQFSNSRSEMNVSTLELGDSALYLCASSAGGSGGPSYNEQFFGPGTRLTVL.

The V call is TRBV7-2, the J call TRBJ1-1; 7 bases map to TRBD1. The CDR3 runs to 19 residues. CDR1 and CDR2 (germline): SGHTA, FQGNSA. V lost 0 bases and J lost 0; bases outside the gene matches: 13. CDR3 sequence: CASSLASGGRSELNTEAFF. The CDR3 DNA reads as TGTGCCAGCAGCTTAGCATCAGGGGGAAGGTCCGAGTTGAACACTGAAGCTTTCTTT.

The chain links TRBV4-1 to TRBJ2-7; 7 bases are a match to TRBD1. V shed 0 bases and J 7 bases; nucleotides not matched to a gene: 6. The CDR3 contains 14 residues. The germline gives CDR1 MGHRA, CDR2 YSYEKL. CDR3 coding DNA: TGCGCCAGCAGCCAAGAAGTGGACAGGCAGGAGCAGTACTTC. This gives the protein CASSQEVDRQEQYF.

CDR3 in DNA: TGTGCCAGCAGTTTCTGGGCAAATTCACCCCTCCACTTT. Translation gives CASSFWANSPLHF. V usage is TRBV27 and J usage is TRBJ1-6, with D hard to call. Trimming shortened V by 3 bases and J by 7 bases, and 7 bases separated the two germline ends. The CDR3 sequence is 13 residues long. Germline V lookup: CDR1 MNHEY, CDR2 SMNVEV (reference sequence).

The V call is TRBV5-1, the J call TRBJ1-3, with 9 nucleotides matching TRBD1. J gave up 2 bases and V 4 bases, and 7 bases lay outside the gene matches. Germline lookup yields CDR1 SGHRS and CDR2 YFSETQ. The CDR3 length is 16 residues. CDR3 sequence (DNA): TGCGCCAGCAGCGGGACAGGGTTTCGTACTGGAAACACCATATATTTT. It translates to CASSGTGFRTGNTIYF.

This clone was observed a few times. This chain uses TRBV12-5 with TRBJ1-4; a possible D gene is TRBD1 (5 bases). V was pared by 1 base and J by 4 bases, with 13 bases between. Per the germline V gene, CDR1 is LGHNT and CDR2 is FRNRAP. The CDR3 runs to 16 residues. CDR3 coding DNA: TGTGCTAGTGGTTTGGACTCGTGGGGGGATAATGAAAAACTGTTTTTT. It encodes CASGLDSWGDNEKLFF.

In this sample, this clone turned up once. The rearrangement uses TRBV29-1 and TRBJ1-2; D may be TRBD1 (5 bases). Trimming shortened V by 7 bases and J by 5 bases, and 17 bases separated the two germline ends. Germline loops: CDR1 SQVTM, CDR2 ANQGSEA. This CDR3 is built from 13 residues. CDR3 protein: CSGTLAGTYGYTF. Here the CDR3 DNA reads TGCAGCGGGACCCTAGCGGGGACGTATGGCTACACCTTC.

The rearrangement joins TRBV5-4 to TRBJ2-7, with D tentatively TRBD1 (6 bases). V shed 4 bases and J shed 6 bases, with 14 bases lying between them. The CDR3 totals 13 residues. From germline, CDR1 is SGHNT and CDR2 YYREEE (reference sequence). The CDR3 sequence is CASSITGIGEQYF. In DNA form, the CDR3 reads TGTGCCAGCAGCATCACAGGGATCGGCGAGCAGTACTTC. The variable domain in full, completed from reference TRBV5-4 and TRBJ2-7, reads ETGVTQSPTHLIKTRGQQVTLRCSSQSGHNTVSWYQQALGQGPQFIFQYYREEENGRGNFPPRFSGLQFPNYSSELNVNALELDDSALYLCASSITGIGEQYFGPGTRLTVT.

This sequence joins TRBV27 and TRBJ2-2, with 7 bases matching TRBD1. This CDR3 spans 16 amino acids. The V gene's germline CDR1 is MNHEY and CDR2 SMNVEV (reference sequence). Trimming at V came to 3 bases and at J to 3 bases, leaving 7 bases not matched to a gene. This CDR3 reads CASSFMDRLDTGELFF. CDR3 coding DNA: TGTGCCAGCAGTTTCATGGACAGGCTTGACACCGGGGAGCTGTTTTTT.

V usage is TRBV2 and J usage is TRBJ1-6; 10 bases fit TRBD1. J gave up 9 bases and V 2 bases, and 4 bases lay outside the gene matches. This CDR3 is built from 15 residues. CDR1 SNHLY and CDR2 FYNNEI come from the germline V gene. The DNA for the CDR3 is TGTGCCAGCAGTGAATCATGGACAGGGGGTTCACCCCTCCACTTT. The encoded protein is CASSESWTGGSPLHF.

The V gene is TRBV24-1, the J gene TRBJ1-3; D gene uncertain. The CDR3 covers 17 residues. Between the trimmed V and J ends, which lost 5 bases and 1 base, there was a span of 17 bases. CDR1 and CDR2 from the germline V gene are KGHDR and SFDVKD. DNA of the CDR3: TGTGCCACCAGTGGTCCTACTCCCGGACTTTCTGGAAACACCATATATTTT. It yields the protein CATSGPTPGLSGNTIYF.

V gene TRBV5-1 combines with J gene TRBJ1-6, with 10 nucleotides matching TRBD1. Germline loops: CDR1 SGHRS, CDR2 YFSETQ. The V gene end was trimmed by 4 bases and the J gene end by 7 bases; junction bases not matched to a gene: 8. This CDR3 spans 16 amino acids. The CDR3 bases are TGCGCCAGCAGCCTGGGGACAGGGGTCGCGAATTCACCCCTCCACTTT. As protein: CASSLGTGVANSPLHF. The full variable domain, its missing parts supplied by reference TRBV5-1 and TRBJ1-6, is KAGVTQTPRYLIKTRGQQVTLSCSPISGHRSVSWYQQTPGQGLQFLFEYFSETQRNKGNFPGRFSGRQFSNSRSEMNVSTLELGDSALYLCASSLGTGVANSPLHFGNGTRLTVT.

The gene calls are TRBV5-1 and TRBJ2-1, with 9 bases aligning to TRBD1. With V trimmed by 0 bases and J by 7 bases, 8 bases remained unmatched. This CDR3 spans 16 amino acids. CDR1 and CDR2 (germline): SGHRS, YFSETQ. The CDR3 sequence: CASSLGGTGSFNEQFF. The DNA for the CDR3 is TGCGCCAGCAGCTTGGGAGGGACAGGGAGTTTTAATGAGCAGTTCTTC.

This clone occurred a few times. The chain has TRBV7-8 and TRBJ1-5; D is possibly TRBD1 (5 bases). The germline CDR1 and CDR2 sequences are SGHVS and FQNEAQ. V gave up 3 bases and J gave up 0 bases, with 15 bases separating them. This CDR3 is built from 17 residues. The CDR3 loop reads CASSLMTESYSNQPQHF. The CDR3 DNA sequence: TGTGCCAGCAGCTTGATGACAGAATCTTATAGCAATCAGCCCCAGCATTTT.